This T cell receptor (beta chain) stems from a study of PD-1 blockade in mismatch repair-deficient tumors. Study at large: All were previously treated, progressing patients with some twelve mismatch repair-deficient cancer types. Study-level points and caveats: Tumor-resident clones, often absent from pretreatment blood, expanded after pembrolizumab and then contracted.

This clone was observed a handful of times. As yet, its antigen is unknown. Using immunoSEQ multiplex PCR, the repertoire was profiled, and TCRdb retains in-frame clones only, with some absent. The profile shows 38,000 or so clones, 85% of them singletons. CDR1 is SGHRS and CDR2 is YFSETQ in the germline V gene. The CDR3 totals 13 residues. Trimming pared 0 bases from V and 7 bases from J, leaving 10 bases between. All patients were mismatch repair deficient, assessed by either PCR or immunohistochemistry. TCR sequencing covered a few patients who responded to pembrolizumab. Sample: peripheral blood, taken roughly 76 weeks after starting pembrolizumab. The gene calls are TRBV5-1 and TRBJ1-2, with a weak D call TRBD1 (5 bases). The clonotype originates from an adult with mismatch repair-deficient cancer. DNA of the CDR3: TGCGCCAGCAGCTTGGCTTTTGGGGCTGGCTACACCTTC. This gives the protein CASSLAFGAGYTF.